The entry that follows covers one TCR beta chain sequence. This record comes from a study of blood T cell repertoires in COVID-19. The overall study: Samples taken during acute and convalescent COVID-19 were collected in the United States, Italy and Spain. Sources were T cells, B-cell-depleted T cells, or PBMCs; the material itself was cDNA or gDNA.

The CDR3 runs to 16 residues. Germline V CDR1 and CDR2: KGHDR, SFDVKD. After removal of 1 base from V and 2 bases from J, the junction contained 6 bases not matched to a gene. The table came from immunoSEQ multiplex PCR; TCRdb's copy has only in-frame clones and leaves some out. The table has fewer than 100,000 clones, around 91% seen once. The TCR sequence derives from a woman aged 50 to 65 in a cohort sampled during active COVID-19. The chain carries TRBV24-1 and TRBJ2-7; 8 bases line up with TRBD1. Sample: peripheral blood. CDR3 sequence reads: CATSDLGTGGAYEQYF. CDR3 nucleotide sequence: TGTGCCACCAGTGATTTAGGGACAGGAGGTGCCTACGAGCAGTACTTC.